This T cell receptor beta chain stems from a study of blood T cell repertoires in COVID-19. At the level of the study: Donors in the United States, Italy and Spain gave samples during acute or convalescent COVID-19.

V was pared by 4 bases and J by 11 bases, with 15 bases between. This CDR3 contains 13 residues. Per the germline V gene, CDR1 is ENHRY and CDR2 is SYGVKD. Here immunoSEQ multiplex PCR was the method, and the copy in TCRdb shows in-frame clones only, minus some. The repertoire consists of 250,000 to 300,000 clones, with about 88% occurring once and the leading ten covering 0.9% to 1%. The chain carries TRBV10-3 and TRBJ1-5; possible D gene TRBD1, 6 bases. Material for sequencing was peripheral blood. This TCR was sampled from a woman in her 40s who had recovered from COVID-19. The CDR3 reads CAISGEVGGAQHF. CDR3 DNA sequence: TGTGCCATCAGTGGCGAGGTAGGGGGTGCCCAGCATTTT.